The clone carrying this T cell receptor (beta chain) was counted only a few times. The source of the sample is a study of blood T cell repertoires in COVID-19. Study at large: COVID-19 samples, acute and convalescent, were from the United States, Italy and Spain. The analysed material was cDNA or gDNA that came from T cells, B-cell-depleted T cells, or PBMCs.

With V trimmed by 5 bases and J by 0 bases, 2 bases remained unmatched. This CDR3 comprises 15 residues. Germline CDR1 and CDR2: LNHDA and SQIVND (reference sequence). In the original workflow: Reference gene primer amplification gave estimated nucleated cell counts. The data were produced by immunoSEQ multiplex PCR, yet TCRdb's version contains in-frame clones alone and is incomplete. V and J calls and clone size follow that table, whereas D and trimming were derived from the DNA. Among 200,000 to 250,000 clones, roughly 80% were seen once, and the ten largest hold 8.9%. The chain is built from TRBV19 and TRBJ2-2, with 8 nucleotides matching TRBD2. The source is an elderly man with acute or convalescent COVID-19. The source material was peripheral blood. CDR3 coding DNA: TGTGCCAGTAGTCGGGGGGGGACGAACACCGGGGAGCTGTTTTTT. Translated, it gives CASSRGGTNTGELFF.